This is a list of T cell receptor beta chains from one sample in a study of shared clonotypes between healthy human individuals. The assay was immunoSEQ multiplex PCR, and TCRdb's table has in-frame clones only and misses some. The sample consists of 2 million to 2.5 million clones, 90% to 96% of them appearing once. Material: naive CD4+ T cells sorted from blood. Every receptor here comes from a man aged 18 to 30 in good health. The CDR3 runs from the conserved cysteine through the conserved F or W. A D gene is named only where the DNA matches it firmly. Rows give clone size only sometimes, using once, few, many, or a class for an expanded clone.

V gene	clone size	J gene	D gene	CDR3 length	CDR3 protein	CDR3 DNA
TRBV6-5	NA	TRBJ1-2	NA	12	CASISGAGGYTF	TGTGCCAGCATCTCAGGGGCGGGTGGCTACACCTTC
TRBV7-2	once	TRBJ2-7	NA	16	CASSRIQGWLYYEQYF	TGTGCCAGCAGTCGAATTCAGGGGTGGCTTTACTACGAGCAGTACTTC
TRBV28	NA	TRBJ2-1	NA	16	CASSLGGTISYNEQFF	TGTGCCAGCAGTTTGGGCGGAACCATTTCCTACAATGAGCAGTTCTTC
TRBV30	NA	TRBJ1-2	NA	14	CAWSSGATFYGYTF	TGTGCCTGGAGTTCAGGGGCCACCTTCTATGGCTACACCTTC
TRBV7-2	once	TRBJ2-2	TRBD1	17	CASSQLRGTGSTGELFF	TGTGCCAGCAGCCAACTCCGGGGGACAGGGAGCACCGGGGAGCTGTTTTTT
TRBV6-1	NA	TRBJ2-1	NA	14	CASSEAYPYNEQFF	TGTGCCAGCAGTGAAGCATATCCTTACAATGAGCAGTTCTTC
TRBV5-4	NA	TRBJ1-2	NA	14	CASSTWTGGSGYTF	TGTGCCAGCAGCACCTGGACGGGTGGGTCTGGCTACACCTTC
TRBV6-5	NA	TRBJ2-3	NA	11	CASSFSGTQYF	TGTGCCAGCAGTTTCTCGGGGACGCAGTATTTT
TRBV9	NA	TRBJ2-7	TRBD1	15	CASSPRTGGSYEQYF	TGTGCCAGCAGCCCAAGGACAGGGGGCTCATACGAGCAGTACTTC
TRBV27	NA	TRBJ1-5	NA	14	CASSFMEGTQPQHF	TGTGCCAGCAGTTTTATGGAGGGGACTCAGCCCCAGCATTTT
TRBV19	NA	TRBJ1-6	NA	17	CASSILFSGPEDSPLHF	TGTGCCAGTAGTATTCTTTTCTCGGGACCAGAGGATTCACCCCTCCACTTT
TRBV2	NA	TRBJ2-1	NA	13	CASTTTGNNEQFF	TGTGCCAGCACTACCACAGGGAACAATGAGCAGTTCTTC
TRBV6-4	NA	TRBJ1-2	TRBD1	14	CASSVGTGNYGYTF	TGTGCCAGCAGTGTCGGGACAGGGAACTATGGCTACACCTTC
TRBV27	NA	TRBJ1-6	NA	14	CASSSGSYNSPLHF	TGTGCCAGCAGTTCCGGCTCCTATAATTCACCCCTCCACTTT
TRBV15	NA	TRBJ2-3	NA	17	CATSRKGATGSTDTQYF	TGTGCCACCAGCAGAAAAGGGGCGACAGGCAGCACAGATACGCAGTATTTT
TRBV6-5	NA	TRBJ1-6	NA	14	CASSRGLMNSPLHF	TGTGCCAGCAGCCGAGGACTGATGAATTCACCCCTCCACTTT
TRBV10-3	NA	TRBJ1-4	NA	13	CAIGGRAGEKLFF	TGTGCCATTGGGGGCAGGGCCGGTGAAAAACTGTTTTTT
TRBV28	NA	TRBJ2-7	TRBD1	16	CASSPSGQGAFYEQYF	TGTGCCAGCAGTCCGTCAGGACAGGGGGCGTTTTACGAGCAGTACTTC
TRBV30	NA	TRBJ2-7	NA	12	CAWEQGISEQYF	TGTGCCTGGGAACAGGGTATCAGCGAGCAGTACTTC
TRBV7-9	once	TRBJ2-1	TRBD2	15	CASRIAGGGNNEQFF	TGTGCCAGCAGGATAGCGGGAGGTGGGAACAATGAGCAGTTCTTC
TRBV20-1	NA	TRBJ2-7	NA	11	CSASGPYEQYF	TGCAGTGCTAGCGGCCCCTACGAGCAGTACTTC
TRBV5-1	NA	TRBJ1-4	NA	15	CASSLGRSTNEKLFF	TGCGCCAGCAGCTTGGGGCGGTCGACTAATGAAAAACTGTTTTTT
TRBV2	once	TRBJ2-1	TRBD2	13	CASSRLAGGEQFF	TGTGCCAGCAGTCGACTAGCGGGAGGCGAGCAGTTCTTC
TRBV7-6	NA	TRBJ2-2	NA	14	CASSFLRNTGELFF	TGTGCCAGCAGCTTCTTACGGAACACCGGGGAGCTGTTTTTT
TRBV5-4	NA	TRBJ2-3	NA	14	CASSTGGVTDTQYF	TGTGCCAGCAGCACGGGCGGGGTCACAGATACGCAGTATTTT
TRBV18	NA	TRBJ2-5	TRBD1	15	CASSPPWTGGETQYF	TGTGCCAGCTCACCACCTTGGACAGGGGGAGAGACCCAGTACTTC
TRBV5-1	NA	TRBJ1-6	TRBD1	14	CASSPGQGSSPLHF	TGCGCCAGCAGCCCGGGACAGGGAAGTTCACCCCTCCACTTT
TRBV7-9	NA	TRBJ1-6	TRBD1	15	CASSLGAGGNSPLHF	TGTGCCAGCAGCTTAGGTGCAGGGGGCAATTCACCCCTCCACTTT
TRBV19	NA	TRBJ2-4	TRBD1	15	CASSTAGTGQNIQYF	TGTGCCAGTAGTACCGCCGGGACAGGACAAAACATTCAGTACTTC
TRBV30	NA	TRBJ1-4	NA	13	CALEGRLGEKLFF	TGTGCCCTGGAGGGGAGGCTCGGGGAAAAACTGTTTTTT
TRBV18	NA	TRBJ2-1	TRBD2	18	CASSPGSKGGRHYNEQFF	TGTGCCAGCTCACCGGGATCCAAGGGCGGGAGGCACTACAATGAGCAGTTCTTC
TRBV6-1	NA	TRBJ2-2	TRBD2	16	CASSEVRGLASGELFF	TGTGCCAGCAGTGAAGTGAGGGGACTAGCGAGCGGGGAGCTGTTTTTT
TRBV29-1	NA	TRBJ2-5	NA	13	CSVARVVQETQYF	TGCAGCGTCGCCAGGGTGGTCCAAGAGACCCAGTACTTC
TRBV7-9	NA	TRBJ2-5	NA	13	CASSRQVQETQYF	TGTGCCAGCAGCCGACAGGTCCAAGAGACCCAGTACTTC
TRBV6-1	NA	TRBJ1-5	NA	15	CASSEGGSGYQPQHF	TGTGCCAGCAGTGAAGGGGGGTCGGGGTATCAGCCCCAGCATTTT
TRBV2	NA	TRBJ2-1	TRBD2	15	CASTRLAGAYNEQFF	TGTGCCAGCACTCGACTAGCGGGAGCCTACAATGAGCAGTTCTTC
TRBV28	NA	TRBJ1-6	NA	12	CASTLTGSPLHF	TGTGCCAGCACCCTTACAGGGTCACCCCTCCACTTT
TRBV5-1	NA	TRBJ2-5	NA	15	CASSFAGSGQETQYF	TGCGCCAGCAGCTTTGCAGGGTCCGGACAAGAGACCCAGTACTTC
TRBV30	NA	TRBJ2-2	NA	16	CAWGGGRGLNTGELFF	TGTGCCTGGGGCGGGGGCAGGGGCTTGAACACCGGGGAGCTGTTTTTT
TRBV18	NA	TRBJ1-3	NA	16	CASSMTRLAGGNTIYF	TGTGCCAGCTCAATGACCAGACTCGCGGGTGGAAACACCATATATTTT
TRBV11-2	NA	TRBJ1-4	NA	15	CASSFGGNLGEKLFF	TGTGCCAGCAGCTTTGGCGGGAATTTAGGTGAAAAACTGTTTTTT
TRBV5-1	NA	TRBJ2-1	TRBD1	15	CASSSSGQGSNEQFF	TGCGCCAGCAGCTCCTCGGGACAGGGATCTAATGAGCAGTTCTTC
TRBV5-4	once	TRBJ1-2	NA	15	CASSLLSAGGYGYTF	TGTGCCAGCAGCTTGCTGTCTGCAGGAGGATATGGCTACACCTTC
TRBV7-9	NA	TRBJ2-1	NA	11	CASSFINEQFF	TGTGCCAGCAGCTTCATTAATGAGCAGTTCTTC
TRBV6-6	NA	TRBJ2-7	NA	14	CASSTGRIPYEQYF	TGTGCCAGCAGTACTGGACGGATTCCCTACGAGCAGTACTTC